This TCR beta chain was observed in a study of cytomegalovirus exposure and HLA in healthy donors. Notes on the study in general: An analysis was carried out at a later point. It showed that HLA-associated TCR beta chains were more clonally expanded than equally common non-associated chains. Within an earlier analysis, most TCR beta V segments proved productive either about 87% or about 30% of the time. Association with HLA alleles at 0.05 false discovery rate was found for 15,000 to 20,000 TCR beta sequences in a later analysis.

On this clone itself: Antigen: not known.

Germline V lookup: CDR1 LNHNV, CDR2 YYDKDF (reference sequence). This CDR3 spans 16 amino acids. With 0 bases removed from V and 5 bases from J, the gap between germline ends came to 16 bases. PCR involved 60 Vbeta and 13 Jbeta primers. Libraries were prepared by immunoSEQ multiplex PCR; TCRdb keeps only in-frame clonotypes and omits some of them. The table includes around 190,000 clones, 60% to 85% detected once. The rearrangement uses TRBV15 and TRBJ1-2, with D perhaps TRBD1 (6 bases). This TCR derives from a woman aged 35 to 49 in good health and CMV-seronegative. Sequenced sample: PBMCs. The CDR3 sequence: CATSREGAQGWYGYTF. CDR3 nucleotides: TGTGCCACCAGCAGAGAGGGGGCTCAGGGCTGGTATGGCTACACCTTC. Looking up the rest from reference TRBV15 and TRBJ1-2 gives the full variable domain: DAMVIQNPRYQVTQFGKPVTLSCSQTLNHNVMYWYQQKSSQAPKLLFHYYDKDFNNEADTPDNFQSRRPNTSFCFLDIRSPGLGDTAMYLCATSREGAQGWYGYTFGSGTRLTVV.